These 32 T cell receptor beta chains came from one sample sequenced in a study of blood T cell repertoires in COVID-19. Assay: immunoSEQ multiplex PCR; the TCRdb copy retains only in-frame clones and omits some. The sample contains roughly 150,000 clones, 70% to 90% of which appear only once. Sequencing was performed on peripheral blood. The receptors were gathered from a woman of 80 years or more with COVID-19, enrolled during active disease.

This clone has only one observation. The chain recombines TRBV13 with TRBJ1-6; 7 positions match TRBD1. In germline, CDR1 is PRHDT, CDR2 FYEKMQ (reference sequence). V was clipped by 0 bases and J by 11 bases; unmatched bases: 4. This CDR3 comprises 14 residues. The CDR3 loop is CASSLGGGEAPLHF. Written as DNA, the CDR3 is TGTGCCAGCAGCTTAGGAGGGGGCGAGGCACCCCTCCACTTT.

J is TRBJ2-5 and V is TRBV27; 13 bases map to TRBD2. The CDR3 is made up of 18 amino acids. V dropped 5 bases and J dropped 3; count of bases not matched to a gene: 12. The germline V gene encodes CDR1 MNHEY and CDR2 SMNVEV (reference sequence). The DNA of the CDR3 is TGTGCCAGCAGTCCCCTCTCAGGACTAGCGGGAGTAAAAGAGACCCAGTACTTC. Protein sequence: CASSPLSGLAGVKETQYF.

This clone was observed once. The rearrangement uses TRBV27 and TRBJ1-2; tentative D call: TRBD1 (5 bases). The V and J ends lost 5 bases and 3 bases respectively, with 16 bases between them. The CDR3 has 15 residues. Germline V lookup: CDR1 MNHEY, CDR2 SMNVEV (reference sequence). CDR3 loop: CASSKQARSHYGYTF. In nucleotides, the CDR3 is TGTGCCAGCAGTAAACAGGCAAGGTCTCACTATGGCTACACCTTC.

The chain employs TRBV12-3 or TRBV12-4 and TRBJ1-5; 8 nucleotides match TRBD1. This CDR3 spans 13 amino acids. The trim removed 7 bases at V and 6 bases at J, leaving 5 bases unmatched. DNA for the CDR3: TGTGCCAGCAACGACAGGGGTGGTCAGCCCCAGCATTTT. Translated: CASNDRGGQPQHF.

There are a few counts of this clone. The chain employs TRBV7-2 and TRBJ2-7, with D maybe TRBD2 (6 bases). The CDR3 covers 12 residues. V lost 2 bases to trimming and J lost 9 bases, with 11 bases between them. Germline V CDR1 and CDR2: SGHTA, FQGNSA. CDR3 sequence reads: CASSLMSEGQYF. As DNA, the CDR3 is TGTGCCAGCAGCTTAATGTCGGAGGGGCAGTACTTC. Together with reference TRBV7-2 and TRBJ2-7, the CDR3 gives the full variable domain: GAGVSQSPSNKVTEKGKDVELRCDPISGHTALYWYRQSLGQGLEFLIYFQGNSAPDKSGLPSDRFSAERTGGSVSTLTIQRTQQEDSAVYLCASSLMSEGQYFGPGTRLTVT.

This chain connects TRBV28 to TRBJ1-5; 8 bases map to TRBD1. The CDR3 consists of 14 residues. From germline, CDR1 is MDHEN and CDR2 SYDVKM. Losses at the gene ends were 5 bases for V and 5 bases for J; bases not matched to a gene: 5. The CDR3 nucleotides are TGTGCCAGCAGTCTGGGACAGGTGTATCAGCCCCAGCATTTT. It codes for CASSLGQVYQPQHF.

This chain uses TRBV11-3 with TRBJ2-5, with D tentatively TRBD2 (5 bases). Between the trimmed V and J ends, which lost 5 bases and 4 bases, there was a span of 11 bases. Germline loops: CDR1 SGHNT, CDR2 YENEEA. The CDR3 covers 13 residues. CDR3 sequence reads: CASSREGLETQYF. CDR3 nucleotides: TGTGCCAGCAGCCGGGAAGGGTTAGAGACCCAGTACTTC.

This chain joins TRBV28 and TRBJ2-7; TRBD1 might be the D (8 bases). Trimming took 5 bases from V and 5 from J, leaving 19 bases between them. The CDR3 extends over 15 amino acids. The germline V gene has CDR1 MDHEN and CDR2 SYDVKM. In DNA form, the CDR3 reads TGTGCCAGCAGTCTGATAACACAGGGGGGGGACGAGCAGTACTTC. The encoded protein is CASSLITQGGDEQYF.

This chain links TRBV5-1 with TRBJ2-3, with TRBD1 matching 9 bases. The CDR3 has 16 residues. Germline V gene lookup returns CDR1 SGHRS and CDR2 YFSETQ. V was pared by 3 bases and J by 2 bases, with 7 bases of the junction left unmatched. The CDR3 loop is CASSSVTGGPTDTQYF. The CDR3 DNA sequence: TGCGCCAGCAGCTCGGTGACAGGGGGACCCACAGATACGCAGTATTTT.

The V and J genes are TRBV18 and TRBJ1-1, with D possibly matching TRBD1 (6 bases). V lost 2 bases and J 1 base, leaving 8 bases between the germline ends. The CDR3 extends over 14 amino acids. Germline V gene data show CDR1 as KGHSH and CDR2 as LQKENI. CDR3: CASSPYRANTEAFF. CDR3 nucleotide sequence: TGTGCCAGCTCACCATACAGGGCGAACACTGAAGCTTTCTTT. The whole variable domain, filled in from reference TRBV18 and TRBJ1-1, reads NAGVMQNPRHLVRRRGQEARLRCSPMKGHSHVYWYRQLPEEGLKFMVYLQKENIIDESGMPKERFSAEFPKEGPSILRIQQVVRGDSAAYFCASSPYRANTEAFFGQGTRLTVV.

The chain joins TRBV3-1 (or the pseudogene TRBV3-2) to TRBJ2-3; 13 bases are shared with TRBD2. The CDR3 covers 20 residues. Germline V gene sequence: CDR1 LGHDT, CDR2 YNNKEL (reference sequence). V shed 0 bases, J shed 2 bases, and the junction held 11 bases outside the gene matches. The CDR3 here is CASSQDLVDGTSGNTDTQYF. The CDR3 nucleotides read TGTGCCAGCAGCCAAGACTTAGTCGATGGGACTAGCGGGAACACAGATACGCAGTATTTT.

The V call is TRBV7-9, the J call TRBJ2-3, with a possible D match to TRBD2 (6 bases). Trimming cost V 5 bases and J 6 bases, with 24 bases left between them. Germline values: CDR1 SEHNR, CDR2 FQNEAQ (reference sequence). CDR3 length: 17 residues. The CDR3 DNA follows: TGTGCCAGCAGCCAAACCGGGACCCACGCCGGAGGGGATACGCAGTATTTT. Its protein product is CASSQTGTHAGGDTQYF.

The chain uses TRBV19 and TRBJ1-2, with D perhaps matching TRBD1 (5 bases). Looked up from germline, CDR1 is LNHDA and CDR2 is SQIVND (reference sequence). This CDR3 has 13 residues. Trimming took 7 bases from V and 2 from J, leaving 11 bases between them. The CDR3 loop reads CASTARANYGYTF. The CDR3 coding sequence is TGTGCCAGTACTGCCAGGGCCAACTATGGCTACACCTTC.

The chain combines TRBV19 with TRBJ1-1; maybe TRBD1 (5 bases). Trimming removed 5 bases from V and 1 base from J, with 8 bases in between. CDR1 and CDR2 (germline): LNHDA, SQIVND (reference sequence). The CDR3 consists of 13 residues. The CDR3 spells CASSEQENTEAFF. CDR3 DNA sequence: TGTGCCAGTAGTGAACAGGAGAACACTGAAGCTTTCTTT. Full variable domain (remainder filled in from reference TRBV19 and TRBJ1-1): DGGITQSPKYLFRKEGQNVTLSCEQNLNHDAMYWYRQDPGQGLRLIYYSQIVNDFQKGDIAEGYSVSREKKESFPLTVTSAQKNPTAFYLCASSEQENTEAFFGQGTRLTVV.

The CDR3 protein is CASSRLAASSYNEQFF. The CDR3 coding sequence is TGTGCCAGCAGCCGACTAGCGGCTAGCTCCTACAATGAGCAGTTCTTC. The rearrangement links TRBV2 to TRBJ2-1; 9 bases map to TRBD2. This CDR3 region has 16 residues. In germline, CDR1 is SNHLY, CDR2 FYNNEI. J gave up 0 bases and V 6 bases, and 6 bases lay outside the gene matches.

The V call is TRBV7-2, the J call TRBJ1-1; 8 nucleotides match TRBD1. Germline V gene sequence: CDR1 SGHTA, CDR2 FQGNSA. Trimming at V came to 5 bases and at J to 8 bases, leaving 4 bases not matched to a gene. The CDR3 is made up of 12 amino acids. The CDR3 here is CASSPWDREAFF. CDR3 nucleotides: TGTGCCAGCAGCCCATGGGACAGGGAAGCTTTCTTT.

In this sample, this clone turned up a few times. V is TRBV7-9 and J is TRBJ2-1; 7 bases line up with TRBD1. The CDR3 runs 17 residues. Germline V lookup: CDR1 SEHNR, CDR2 FQNEAQ (reference sequence). V shed 5 bases and J 0 bases; nucleotides not matched to a gene: 10. The CDR3 is CASSGLGQASSYNEQFF. DNA for the CDR3: TGTGCCAGCAGCGGCCTCGGACAGGCGAGCTCCTACAATGAGCAGTTCTTC.

V usage is TRBV5-8 and J usage is TRBJ2-7; 9 bases agree with TRBD1. The length of the CDR3 is 16 residues. Germline CDR1 is SGHTS and CDR2 is YDEGEE. V shed 3 bases, J shed 3 bases, and the junction held 10 bases outside the gene matches. As DNA, the CDR3 is TGTGCCAGCAGCTATGGGACAGGGTTTAGCGGCTACGAGCAGTACTTC. Its protein is CASSYGTGFSGYEQYF. Supplemented by reference TRBV5-8 and TRBJ2-7, the full variable domain reads EAGVTQSPTHLIKTRGQQATLRCSPISGHTSVYWYQQALGLGLQFLLWYDEGEERNRGNFPPRFSGRQFPNYSSELNVNALELEDSALYLCASSYGTGFSGYEQYFGPGTRLTVT.

The chain uses TRBV29-1 and TRBJ1-2; 7 bases agree with TRBD1. The germline V gene encodes CDR1 SQVTM and CDR2 ANQGSEA. This CDR3 is built from 13 residues. The V gene end was trimmed by 7 bases and the J gene end by 0 bases; junction bases not matched to a gene: 5. In nucleotides, the CDR3 is TGCAGCGGGGGCGACAGGGCTAACTATGGCTACACCTTC. This sequence encodes CSGGDRANYGYTF.

The chain recombines TRBV19 with TRBJ2-3; a weak D match, TRBD2 (5 bases). V was cut by 4 bases and J by 3 bases, with 17 bases left in between. CDR3 length: 16 residues. Per the germline V gene, CDR1 is LNHDA and CDR2 is SQIVND (reference sequence). The CDR3 is CASSKQRPGGTDTQYF. DNA for the CDR3: TGTGCCAGTAGTAAACAGCGGCCAGGTGGTACAGATACGCAGTATTTT.

The chain employs TRBV5-1 and TRBJ2-1; tentatively, D is TRBD2 (5 bases). V was cut by 1 base and J by 2 bases, with 13 bases left in between. CDR1 SGHRS and CDR2 YFSETQ come from the germline V gene. This CDR3 contains 16 residues. The CDR3 region is CASSLTGLSPYNEQFF. The CDR3 DNA reads TGCGCCAGCAGCTTGACCGGACTGTCCCCCTACAATGAGCAGTTCTTC.

This sequence joins TRBV15 and TRBJ2-1; D might be TRBD2 (6 bases). Germline V gene sequence: CDR1 LNHNV, CDR2 YYDKDF (reference sequence). The length of the CDR3 is 13 residues. V lost 11 bases and J 8 bases, leaving 19 bases between the germline ends. The CDR3 loop reads CAAETRGSHEQFF. The CDR3 nucleotides are TGTGCCGCCGAGACTAGAGGGTCGCATGAGCAGTTCTTC. Using reference TRBV15 and TRBJ2-1 for the parts outside the CDR3, the full variable domain is DAMVIQNPRYQVTQFGKPVTLSCSQTLNHNVMYWYQQKSSQAPKLLFHYYDKDFNNEADTPDNFQSRRPNTSFCFLDIRSPGLGDTAMYLCAAETRGSHEQFFGPGTRLTVL.

The chain uses TRBV10-3 and TRBJ1-1; 7 positions agree with TRBD1. The CDR3 has 13 amino acids. The germline V gene encodes CDR1 ENHRY and CDR2 SYGVKD. V shed 11 bases, J shed 1 base, and the junction held 7 bases outside the gene matches. CDR3 in DNA: TGTGCCGCCAGCCGGGACAGGAACACTGAAGCTTTCTTT. Translating it yields CAASRDRNTEAFF.

V gene TRBV5-1 combines with J gene TRBJ1-1; D perhaps matches TRBD1 (5 bases). V lost 4 bases and J 5 bases, leaving 12 bases between the germline ends. The length of the CDR3 is 13 residues. Germline V gene lookup returns CDR1 SGHRS and CDR2 YFSETQ. The CDR3 DNA reads as TGCGCCAGCAGCACCGCCGGGGGGACTGAAGCTTTCTTT. Translation gives CASSTAGGTEAFF.

The gene calls are TRBV9 and TRBJ2-1; D gene unclear. CDR1 and CDR2 (germline): SGDLS, YYNGEE. The CDR3 has 11 amino acids. Trimming stripped 2 bases from V and 8 bases from J, with 5 bases between. The CDR3 nucleotides read TGTGCCAGCAGCGTTAATTATGAGCAGTTCTTC. It yields the protein CASSVNYEQFF.

V usage is TRBV18 and J usage is TRBJ2-6, with 9 bases matching TRBD1. Losses at the gene ends were 5 bases for V and 1 base for J; bases not matched to a gene: 9. This CDR3 has 18 residues. CDR1 KGHSH and CDR2 LQKENI come from the germline V gene. CDR3 loop: CASSSGQGSKSGANVLTF. As DNA, the CDR3 is TGTGCCAGCTCATCGGGACAGGGAAGTAAGTCTGGGGCCAACGTCCTGACTTTC.

The chain carries TRBV12-3 or TRBV12-4 and TRBJ2-1; unclear D gene. The CDR3 has 13 residues. Deletions cut 6 bases from V and 7 bases from J, with 13 bases between. The CDR3 loop is CASSPILGNEQFF. DNA for the CDR3: TGTGCCAGCAGCCCGATTCTAGGAAATGAGCAGTTCTTC.

The V gene is TRBV7-9, the J gene TRBJ2-1; D is possibly TRBD2 (6 bases). CDR3 length: 15 amino acids. V lost 2 bases and J lost 4, with 12 bases in between. Germline CDR1 reads SEHNR; CDR2 reads FQNEAQ (reference sequence). The CDR3, as DNA: TGTGCCAGCAGCTTATCGACTAGAGTTTACAATGAGCAGTTCTTC. This gives the protein CASSLSTRVYNEQFF.

The chain employs TRBV7-2 and TRBJ2-7, with TRBD2 as a possible D gene (5 bases). The V gene's germline CDR1 is SGHTA and CDR2 FQGNSA. V lost 2 bases and J 7 bases, leaving 12 bases between the germline ends. CDR3 length: 13 amino acids. The CDR3 nucleotides are TGTGCCAGCAGCTTATCAACCTCGGGGGAGCAGTACTTC. Protein: CASSLSTSGEQYF.

CDR3 region: CASGPDYISEAFF. The CDR3 DNA is TGTGCTAGTGGCCCAGACTATATCTCTGAAGCTTTCTTT. The gene calls are TRBV12-5 and TRBJ1-1; D not certain. The V end lost 6 bases, the J end lost 6 bases, and 14 bases lay between the germline ends. Germline values: CDR1 LGHNT, CDR2 FRNRAP. The CDR3 runs 13 residues.

This rearrangement joins TRBV27 to TRBJ1-1; 7 nucleotides agree with TRBD1. Germline V CDR1 and CDR2: MNHEY, SMNVEV (reference sequence). CDR3 length equals 17 residues. J gave up 0 bases and V 5 bases, and 12 bases lay outside the gene matches. CDR3 loop: CASSAKRDSPLNTEAFF. CDR3 DNA sequence: TGTGCCAGCAGTGCTAAAAGGGACAGTCCTCTGAACACTGAAGCTTTCTTT.

V gene TRBV4-3 combines with J gene TRBJ1-2, with 8 positions matching TRBD1. This CDR3 is built from 15 residues. CDR1 is LGHNA and CDR2 is YSLEER in the germline V gene. The trim removed 0 bases at V and 8 bases at J, leaving 8 bases unmatched. The CDR3 region has the DNA TGCGCCAGCAGCCAAGAAAGGACAGGGTCATACGGCTACACCTTC. This codes for CASSQERTGSYGYTF.